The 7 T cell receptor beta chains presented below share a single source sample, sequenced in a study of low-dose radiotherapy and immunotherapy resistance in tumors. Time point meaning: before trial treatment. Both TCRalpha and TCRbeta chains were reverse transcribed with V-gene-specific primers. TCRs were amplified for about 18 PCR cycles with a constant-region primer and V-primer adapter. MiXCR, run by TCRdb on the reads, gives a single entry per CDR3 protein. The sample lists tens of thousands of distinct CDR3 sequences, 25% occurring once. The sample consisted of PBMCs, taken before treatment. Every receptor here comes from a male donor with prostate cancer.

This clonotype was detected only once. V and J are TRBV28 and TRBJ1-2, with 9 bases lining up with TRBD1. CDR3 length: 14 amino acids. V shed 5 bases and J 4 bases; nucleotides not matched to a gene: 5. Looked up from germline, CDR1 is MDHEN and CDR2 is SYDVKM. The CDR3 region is CASSAGTGPYGYTF. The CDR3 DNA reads TGTGCCAGCAGTGCCGGGACAGGGCCCTATGGCTACACCTTC.

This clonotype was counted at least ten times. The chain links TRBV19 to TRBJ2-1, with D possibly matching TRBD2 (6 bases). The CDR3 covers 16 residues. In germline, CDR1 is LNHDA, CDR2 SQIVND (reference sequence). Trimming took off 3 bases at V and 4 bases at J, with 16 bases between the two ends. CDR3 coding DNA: TGTGCCAGTAGTATTACGCCGGGAGCAAATTACAATGAGCAGTTCTTC. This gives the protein CASSITPGANYNEQFF.

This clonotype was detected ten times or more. CDR3 amino acids: CASSWEPLSSYEQYF. CDR3 DNA sequence: TGCGCCAGCAGCTGGGAGCCCCTCTCCTCCTACGAGCAGTACTTC. The chain is built from TRBV4-1 and TRBJ2-7, with a tentative D call TRBD2 (5 bases). Trimming shortened V by 5 bases and J by 0 bases, and 14 bases separated the two germline ends. The length of the CDR3 is 15 residues. In germline, CDR1 is MGHRA, CDR2 YSYEKL.

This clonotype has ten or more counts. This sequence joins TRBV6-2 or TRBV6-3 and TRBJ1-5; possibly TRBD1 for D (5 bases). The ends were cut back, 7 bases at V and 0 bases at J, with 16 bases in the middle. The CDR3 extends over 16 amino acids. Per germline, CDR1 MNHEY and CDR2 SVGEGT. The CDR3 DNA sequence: TGTGCCAGCACTAAACCGAAGGGGACTAGCAATCAGCCCCAGCATTTT. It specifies CASTKPKGTSNQPQHF.

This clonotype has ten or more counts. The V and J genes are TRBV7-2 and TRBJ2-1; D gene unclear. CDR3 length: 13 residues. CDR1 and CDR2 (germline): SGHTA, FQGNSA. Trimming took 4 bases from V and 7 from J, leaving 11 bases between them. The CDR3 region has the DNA TGTGCCAGCAGCTCCACCGGAACAAATGAGCAGTTCTTC. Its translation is CASSSTGTNEQFF.

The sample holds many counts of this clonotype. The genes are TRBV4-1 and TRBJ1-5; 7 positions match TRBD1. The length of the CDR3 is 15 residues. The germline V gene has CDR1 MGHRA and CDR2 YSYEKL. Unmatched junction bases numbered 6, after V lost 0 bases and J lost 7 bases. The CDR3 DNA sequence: TGCGCCAGCAGCCAAGACAGGGGGAACGACCAGCCCCAGCATTTT. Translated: CASSQDRGNDQPQHF.

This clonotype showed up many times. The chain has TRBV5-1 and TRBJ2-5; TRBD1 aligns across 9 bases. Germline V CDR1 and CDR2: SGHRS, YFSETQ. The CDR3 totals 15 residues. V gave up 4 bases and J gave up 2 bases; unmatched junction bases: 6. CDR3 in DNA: TGCGCCAGCAGCCAGGGACAGGGAGTACAAGAGACCCAGTACTTC. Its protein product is CASSQGQGVQETQYF.